The next 15 T cell receptor beta chains were all read from a single sample in a study of cytomegalovirus exposure and HLA in healthy donors. PCR involved 60 Vbeta and 13 Jbeta primers. Data came from immunoSEQ multiplex PCR; TCRdb stores just in-frame clones and leaves some out. The table lists 250,000 to 300,000 clones, around 90% of them singletons. The sample taken for sequencing was PBMCs. The receptors were gathered from a girl aged 2 to 9 in good health and CMV-seronegative.

The chain links TRBV5-8 to TRBJ1-2; TRBD1 aligns across 7 bases. CDR1 is SGHTS and CDR2 is YDEGEE in the germline V gene. The V segment lost 5 bases and the J segment 5 bases; nucleotides outside the gene matches: 6. The CDR3 runs 13 residues. For the CDR3, the DNA is TGTGCCAGCAGTACGGACAGGTTTTATGGCTACACCTTC. This encodes CASSTDRFYGYTF.

The chain combines TRBV30 with TRBJ1-1; TRBD1 is a possible D gene (5 bases). CDR1 is GTSNPN, CDR2 SVGIG, per germline (reference sequence). V lost 3 bases and J lost 2, with 10 bases in between. CDR3 length equals 13 residues. The CDR3 nucleotides are TGTGCCTGGAGCCCCAGGGTAAACACTGAAGCTTTCTTT. Its translation is CAWSPRVNTEAFF.

The chain uses TRBV7-8 and TRBJ2-1, with a weak D call TRBD2 (6 bases). Trimming stripped 5 bases from V and 4 bases from J, with 15 bases between. The CDR3 length is 15 residues. CDR1 and CDR2 from the germline V gene are SGHVS and FQNEAQ. The CDR3 bases are TGTGCCAGCAGCCCCCCAGCGGGCGATTACAATGAGCAGTTCTTC. Translated, it gives CASSPPAGDYNEQFF. The full variable domain, rest sourced from reference TRBV7-8 and TRBJ2-1, is GAGVSQSPRYKVAKRGQDVALRCDPISGHVSLFWYQQALGQGPEFLTYFQNEAQLDKSGLPSDRFFAERPEGSVSTLKIQRTQQEDSAVYLCASSPPAGDYNEQFFGPGTRLTVL.

A word on this clone: The same CDR3 also results from other DNA sequences found in this sample. The J gene is TRBJ1-1, the V gene TRBV27; D gene unclear. The CDR3 spans 13 residues. The germline CDR1 and CDR2 sequences are MNHEY and SMNVEV (reference sequence). V lost 0 bases, J lost 0 bases, and 2 bases lay in between. CDR3 nucleotide sequence: TGTGCCAGCAGTTTATCCGTGAACACTGAAGCTTTCTTT. It encodes CASSLSVNTEAFF.

The chain links TRBV10-3 to TRBJ2-5; tentatively, D is TRBD2 (6 bases). Gene TRBJ2-7 matches the end of the DNA better, so the J call may be wrong. CDR3 size: 14 residues. Per the germline V gene, CDR1 is ENHRY and CDR2 is SYGVKD. CDR3 DNA sequence: TGTGCCATCAGAGCCCAACTAGCTGTGGCCGAGCAGTACTTC. Translation gives CAIRAQLAVAEQYF.

The CDR3 region is CAISGDRDGYTF. The CDR3 nucleotides are TGTGCCATCAGTGGGGACAGGGATGGCTACACCTTC. The genes are TRBV10-3 and TRBJ1-2, with TRBD1 identical over 9 bases. The CDR3 contains 12 residues. Germline CDR1 and CDR2: ENHRY and SYGVKD. The trim removed 4 bases at V and 6 bases at J, leaving 0 bases unmatched.

The rearrangement uses TRBV18 and TRBJ1-1; D unresolved. CDR1 is KGHSH and CDR2 is LQKENI in the germline V gene. The CDR3 spans 15 residues. V shed 3 bases and J shed 6 bases, with 17 bases lying between them. This CDR3 reads CASSPIPQIWPEAFF. Here the CDR3 DNA reads TGTGCCAGCTCACCTATCCCCCAGATCTGGCCTGAAGCTTTCTTT.

The rearrangement joins TRBV9 to TRBJ2-2; D not certain. Trimming pared 2 bases from V and 1 base from J, leaving 12 bases between. Per germline, CDR1 SGDLS and CDR2 YYNGEE. The CDR3 has 16 amino acids. CDR3 amino acids: CASSVSSTQNTGELFF. The CDR3 DNA reads as TGTGCCAGCAGCGTTTCCTCGACACAGAACACCGGGGAGCTGTTTTTT.

This clone has a single count. This rearrangement joins TRBV6-5 to TRBJ1-2, with 9 bases matching TRBD1. This CDR3 spans 12 amino acids. The trim removed 8 bases at V and 6 bases at J, leaving 4 bases unmatched. The V gene's germline CDR1 is MNHEY and CDR2 SVGAGI. Written as DNA, the CDR3 is TGTGCCAGCGGACGGACAGGGGATGGCTACACCTTC. Its protein product is CASGRTGDGYTF.

The J gene is TRBJ2-1, the V gene TRBV6-4; TRBD2 matches 13 bases. Germline CDR1 is MRHNA and CDR2 is SNTAGT. This CDR3 comprises 14 residues. V lost 10 bases to trimming and J lost 4 bases; unmatched junction nucleotides: 4. CDR3 residues: CATRLAGGYNEQFF. For the CDR3, the DNA is TGTGCCACGCGACTAGCGGGGGGTTACAATGAGCAGTTCTTC.

The chain has TRBV10-3 and TRBJ2-7; 9 bases fit TRBD2. Germline V lookup: CDR1 ENHRY, CDR2 SYGVKD. Trimming cost V 0 bases and J 5 bases; bases outside gene matches: 14. The CDR3 totals 18 residues. The CDR3 sequence: CAISESSSRLAGRNEQYF. CDR3 DNA: TGTGCCATCAGTGAGTCTTCATCGCGTCTAGCGGGAAGGAACGAGCAGTACTTC.

The chain couples TRBV6-5 to TRBJ1-4; a possible D gene is TRBD1 (6 bases). In germline, CDR1 is MNHEY, CDR2 SVGAGI. The CDR3 has 12 residues. Trimming pared 6 bases from V and 4 bases from J, leaving 6 bases between. As DNA, the CDR3 is TGTGCCAGCAGACAGGGTAATGAAAAACTGTTTTTT. This sequence encodes CASRQGNEKLFF.

The rearrangement links TRBV6-5 to TRBJ2-5; 9 bases match TRBD2. Germline V gene lookup returns CDR1 MNHEY and CDR2 SVGAGI. The CDR3 extends over 15 amino acids. V lost 2 bases to trimming and J lost 4 bases; unmatched junction nucleotides: 5. CDR3 amino acids: CASSYVAGAGETQYF. In DNA, the CDR3 is TGTGCCAGCAGTTACGTAGCGGGAGCGGGAGAGACCCAGTACTTC.

This chain joins TRBV25-1 and TRBJ2-7; D gene ambiguous. The CDR3 is 11 amino acids. The germline gives CDR1 MGHDK, CDR2 SYGVNS. The V end lost 0 bases, the J end lost 9 bases, and 6 bases lay between the germline ends. CDR3: CASSEYLVQYF. CDR3 coding DNA: TGTGCCAGCAGTGAATACCTTGTGCAGTACTTC.

The gene calls are TRBV29-1 and TRBJ2-3; no clear D. V shed 5 bases and J shed 2 bases, with 8 bases lying between them. The CDR3 sequence is 12 residues long. In germline, CDR1 is SQVTM, CDR2 ANQGSEA. The CDR3 is CSVFQVTDTQYF. Written as DNA, the CDR3 is TGCAGCGTTTTCCAGGTCACAGATACGCAGTATTTT.